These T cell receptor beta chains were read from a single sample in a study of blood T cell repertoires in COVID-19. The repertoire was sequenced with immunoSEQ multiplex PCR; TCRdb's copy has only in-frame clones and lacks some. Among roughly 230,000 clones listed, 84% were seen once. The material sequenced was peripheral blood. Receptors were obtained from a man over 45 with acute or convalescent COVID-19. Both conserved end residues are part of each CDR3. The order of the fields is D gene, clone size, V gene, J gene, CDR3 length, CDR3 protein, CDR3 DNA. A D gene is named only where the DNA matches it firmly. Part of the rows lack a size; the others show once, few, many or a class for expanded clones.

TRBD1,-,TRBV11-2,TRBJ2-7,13,CASRPQGDYEQYF,TGTGCCAGCCGACCTCAGGGGGACTACGAGCAGTACTTC
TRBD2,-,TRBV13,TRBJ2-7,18,CASNNFSSSSGNSYEQYF,TGTGCCAGCAACAACTTTTCCTCGTCAAGCGGGAACTCCTACGAGCAGTACTTC
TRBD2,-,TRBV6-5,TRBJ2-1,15,CASRQAGGLHNEQFF,TGTGCCAGCAGGCAAGCGGGAGGGCTTCACAATGAGCAGTTCTTC
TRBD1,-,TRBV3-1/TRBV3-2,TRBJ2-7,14,CASRNTGGPYEQYF,TGTGCCAGCAGGAACACAGGGGGCCCCTACGAGCAGTACTTC
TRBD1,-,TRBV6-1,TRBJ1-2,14,CASSEGAGGNGYTF,TGTGCCAGCAGTGAAGGGGCAGGGGGAAATGGCTACACCTTC
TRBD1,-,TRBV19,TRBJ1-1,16,CASSILSAGGNTEAFF,TGTGCCAGTAGTATATTATCGGCAGGGGGGAACACTGAAGCTTTCTTT
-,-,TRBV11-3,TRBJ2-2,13,CASSSTGSRELFF,TGTGCCAGCAGCTCTACAGGGAGCCGGGAGCTGTTTTTT
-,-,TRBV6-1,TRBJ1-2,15,CASSEDYRRPYGYTF,TGTGCCAGCAGTGAAGACTATAGAAGACCCTATGGCTACACCTTC
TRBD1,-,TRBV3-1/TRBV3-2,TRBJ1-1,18,CASSQDGRTGAGNTEAFF,TGTGCCAGCAGCCAAGATGGGAGGACAGGGGCGGGGAACACTGAAGCTTTCTTT
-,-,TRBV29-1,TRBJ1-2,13,CSVFRGADYGYTF,TGCAGCGTGTTCAGGGGAGCCGACTATGGCTACACCTTC
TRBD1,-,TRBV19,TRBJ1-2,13,CASSTGQVRGYTF,TGTGCCAGTAGTACCGGACAGGTGCGAGGCTACACCTTC
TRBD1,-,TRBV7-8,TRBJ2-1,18,CASSRRTGASRSYNEQFF,TGTGCCAGCAGCCGGCGGACAGGGGCGTCCCGCTCCTACAATGAGCAGTTCTTC
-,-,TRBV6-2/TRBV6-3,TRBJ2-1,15,CASSYNRAIGVGQFF,TGTGCCAGCAGTTACAACCGGGCGATAGGGGTCGGGCAGTTCTTC
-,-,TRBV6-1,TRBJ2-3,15,CASSERQSRTDTQYF,TGTGCCAGCAGTGAAAGACAGTCGAGGACAGATACGCAGTATTTT
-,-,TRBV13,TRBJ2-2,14,CASSHGHNTGELFF,TGTGCCAGCAGCCATGGACACAACACCGGGGAGCTGTTTTTT
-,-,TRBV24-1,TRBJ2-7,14,CATSDPDNPYEQYF,TGTGCCACCAGTGATCCGGACAACCCCTACGAGCAGTACTTC
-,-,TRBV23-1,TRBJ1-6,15,CASSHKTGNNSPLHF,TGCGCCAGCAGTCATAAGACAGGCAATAATTCACCCCTCCACTTT
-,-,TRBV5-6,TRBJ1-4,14,CASSRRWLNEKLFF,TGTGCCAGCAGCCGGAGGTGGCTTAATGAAAAACTGTTTTTT
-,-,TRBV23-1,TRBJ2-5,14,CASTFLAEQETQYF,TGCGCCAGCACCTTCTTAGCGGAACAAGAGACCCAGTACTTC
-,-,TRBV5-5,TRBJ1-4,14,CASSLQTTNEKLFF,TGTGCCAGCAGCTTGCAGACGACAAATGAAAAACTGTTTTTT
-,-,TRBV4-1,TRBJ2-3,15,CASSQKGGSTDTQYF,TGCGCCAGCAGCCAAAAGGGCGGGTCCACAGATACGCAGTATTTT
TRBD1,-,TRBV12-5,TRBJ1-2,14,CASVRTGTDGGYTF,TGTGCTAGTGTAAGGACCGGGACAGACGGTGGCTACACCTTC
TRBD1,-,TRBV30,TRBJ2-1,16,CAWSPKGTGSNNEQFF,TGTGCCTGGAGTCCTAAGGGGACAGGGTCGAACAATGAGCAGTTCTTC
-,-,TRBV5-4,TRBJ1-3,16,CASSLGDTGSGNTIYF,TGTGCCAGCAGCTTGGGGGACACCGGGTCTGGAAACACCATATATTTT
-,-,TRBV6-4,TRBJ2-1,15,CASSVAESSYNEQFF,TGTGCCAGCAGTGTTGCGGAGAGCTCCTACAATGAGCAGTTCTTC
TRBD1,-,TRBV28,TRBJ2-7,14,CASSETGISYEQYF,TGTGCCAGCAGTGAGACAGGGATATCCTACGAGCAGTACTTC
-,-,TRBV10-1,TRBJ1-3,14,CASSENRLRNTIYF,TGCGCCAGCAGTGAAAACAGGTTAAGAAACACCATATATTTT
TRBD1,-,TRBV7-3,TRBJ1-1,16,CASSPRRTGPNTEAFF,TGTGCCAGCAGCCCTCGGCGGACAGGCCCGAACACTGAAGCTTTCTTT
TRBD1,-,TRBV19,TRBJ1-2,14,CASSPRTGLYGYTF,TGTGCCAGTAGTCCCCGGACAGGGCTCTATGGCTACACCTTC
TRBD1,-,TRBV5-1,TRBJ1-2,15,CASSSPGQGVSGYTF,TGCGCCAGCAGCTCCCCGGGACAGGGGGTGTCCGGCTACACCTTC
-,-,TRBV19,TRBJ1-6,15,CASKGRTRDNSPLHF,TGTGCCAGTAAGGGCCGGACAAGAGATAATTCACCCCTCCACTTT
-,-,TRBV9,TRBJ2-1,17,CASSSQAGSDSYNEQFF,TGTGCCAGCAGCTCCCAGGCGGGAAGTGACTCCTACAATGAGCAGTTCTTC
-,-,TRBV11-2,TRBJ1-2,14,CASSLGQVPYGYTF,TGTGCCAGCAGCTTAGGCCAGGTTCCCTATGGCTACACCTTC
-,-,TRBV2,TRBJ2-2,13,CANKQVNTGELFF,TGTGCCAACAAACAGGTTAACACCGGGGAGCTGTTTTTT
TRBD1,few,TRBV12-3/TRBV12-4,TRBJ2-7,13,CASSLGQYGEQYF,TGTGCCAGCAGTTTGGGACAGTACGGGGAGCAGTACTTC
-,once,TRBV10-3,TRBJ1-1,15,CAISESSGLDTEAFF,TGTGCCATCAGTGAGTCCAGCGGCTTGGACACTGAAGCTTTCTTT
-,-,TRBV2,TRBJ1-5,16,CASSTGLSKGNQPQHF,TGTGCCAGCAGTACCGGGTTATCCAAAGGCAATCAGCCCCAGCATTTT
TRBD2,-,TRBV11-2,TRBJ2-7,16,CASSSRMTSGSAEQYF,TGTGCCAGCAGCTCCCGAATGACTAGCGGGAGCGCCGAGCAGTACTTC
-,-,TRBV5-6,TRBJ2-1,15,CASSLEWSSYNEQFF,TGTGCCAGCAGCTTGGAGTGGAGCTCCTACAATGAGCAGTTCTTC
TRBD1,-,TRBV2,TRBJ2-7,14,CASRPGQSSYEQYF,TGTGCCAGCAGGCCGGGACAGAGCTCCTACGAGCAGTACTTC
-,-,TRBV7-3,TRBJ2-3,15,CASATPGFDGDTQYF,TGTGCCAGCGCCACTCCGGGGTTTGATGGAGATACGCAGTATTTT
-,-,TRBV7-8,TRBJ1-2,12,CASSVGGGGYTF,TGTGCCAGCAGCGTCGGTGGAGGCGGCTACACCTTC
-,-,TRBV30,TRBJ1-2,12,CAWSNPYGGYTF,TGTGCCTGGAGTAACCCGTACGGTGGCTACACCTTC